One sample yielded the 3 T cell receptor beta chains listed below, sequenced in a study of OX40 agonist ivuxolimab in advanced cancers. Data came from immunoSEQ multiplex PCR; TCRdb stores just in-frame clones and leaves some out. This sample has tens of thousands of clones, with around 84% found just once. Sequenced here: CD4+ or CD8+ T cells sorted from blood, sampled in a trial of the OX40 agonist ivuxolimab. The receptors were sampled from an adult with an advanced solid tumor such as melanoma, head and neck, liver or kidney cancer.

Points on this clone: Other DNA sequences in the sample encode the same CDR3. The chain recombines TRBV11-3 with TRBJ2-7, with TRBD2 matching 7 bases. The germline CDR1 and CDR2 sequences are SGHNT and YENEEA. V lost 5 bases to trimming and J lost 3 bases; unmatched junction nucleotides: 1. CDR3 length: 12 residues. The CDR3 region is CASSPGGYEQYF. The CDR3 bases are TGTGCCAGCAGCCCGGGGGGCTACGAGCAGTACTTC.

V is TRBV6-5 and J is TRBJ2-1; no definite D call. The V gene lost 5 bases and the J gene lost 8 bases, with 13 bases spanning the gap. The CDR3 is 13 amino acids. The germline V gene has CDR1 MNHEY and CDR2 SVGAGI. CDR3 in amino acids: CASSPLSQDEQFF. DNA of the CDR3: TGTGCCAGCAGTCCACTCTCGCAGGATGAGCAGTTCTTC.

CDR3 in amino acids: CASSLGQSNTGELFF. DNA for the CDR3: TGTGCCAGCAGCTTGGGCCAATCGAACACCGGGGAGCTGTTTTTT. The rearrangement uses TRBV5-8 and TRBJ2-2; D gene unclear. Germline assignment: CDR1 SGHTS and CDR2 YDEGEE. This CDR3 has 15 residues. V gave up 0 bases and J gave up 0 bases, with 6 bases separating them.